One and the same sample provided the 12 T cell receptor beta chains below, sequenced in a study of shared clonotypes between healthy human individuals. Measured with immunoSEQ multiplex PCR; TCRdb has only the in-frame clones, and not every one. Of fewer than 1.6 million clones listed, 98% to 99% are singletons. The source material was naive CD4+ T cells sorted from blood. The subset denotes: CD45RA+ positively selected. The receptors derive from a young man in good health.

V and J are TRBV11-3 and TRBJ2-2; D ambiguous. Trimming took 6 bases from V and 5 from J, leaving 7 bases between them. Per germline, CDR1 SGHNT and CDR2 YENEEA. The CDR3 extends over 12 amino acids. The CDR3, as DNA: TGTGCCAGCAGGCTGGGGACCGGGGAGCTGTTTTTT. This translates into CASRLGTGELFF.

V and J are TRBV7-9 and TRBJ2-3, with 8 bases lining up with TRBD2. Trimming took 5 bases from V and 4 from J; bases not matched to a gene: 8. Looked up from germline, CDR1 is SEHNR and CDR2 is FQNEAQ (reference sequence). This CDR3 is 15 amino acids long. CDR3 coding DNA: TGTGCCAGCAGCCAGAATTCACTAGCGGCAGATACGCAGTATTTT. Translation: CASSQNSLAADTQYF.

The chain carries TRBV18 and TRBJ1-3; TRBD1 is a possible D gene (5 bases). V lost 3 bases and J 4 bases, leaving 13 bases between the germline ends. The germline gives CDR1 KGHSH, CDR2 LQKENI. The CDR3 spans 15 residues. CDR3 DNA: TGTGCCAGCTCACCTACCGGGGCCACGGGAAACACCATATATTTT. It codes for CASSPTGATGNTIYF.

This chain uses TRBV28 with TRBJ2-6; D is undetermined. The CDR3 sequence is 14 residues long. V was shortened by 2 bases and J by 1 base, with 3 bases between the two germline ends. Per germline, CDR1 MDHEN and CDR2 SYDVKM. The DNA of the CDR3 is TGTGCCAGCAGTTTAGGTTCTGGGGCCAACGTCCTGACTTTC. Translated, it gives CASSLGSGANVLTF.

V usage is TRBV7-9 and J usage is TRBJ2-7; 9 positions agree with TRBD1. CDR1 is SEHNR, CDR2 FQNEAQ, per germline (reference sequence). The V and J ends lost 1 base and 5 bases, in that order; junction bases with no gene match: 12. This CDR3 is built from 17 residues. The CDR3 loop reads CASSLGLKGDRVHEQYF. The DNA of the CDR3 is TGTGCCAGCAGCTTAGGATTGAAAGGGGACAGGGTCCACGAGCAGTACTTC.

The sample holds one count of this clone. The V gene is TRBV11-3, the J gene TRBJ2-1; TRBD2 matches 13 bases. The V segment lost 5 bases and the J segment 5 bases; nucleotides outside the gene matches: 3. The length of the CDR3 is 15 residues. Germline lookup yields CDR1 SGHNT and CDR2 YENEEA. This CDR3 is CASSAGTSGNNEQFF. In nucleotides, the CDR3 is TGTGCCAGCAGCGCCGGGACTAGCGGGAACAATGAGCAGTTCTTC.

In regard to this clone: The same CDR3 can be traced to other DNA sequences in this sample. The chain is built from TRBV28 and TRBJ2-7; 10 nucleotides match TRBD1. Losses at the gene ends were 4 bases for V and 3 bases for J; bases not matched to a gene: 3. CDR1 is MDHEN, CDR2 SYDVKM, per germline. The CDR3 is made up of 14 amino acids. DNA of the CDR3: TGTGCCAGCAGTTCGGGACAGGGGTACTACGAGCAGTACTTC. Translated, it gives CASSSGQGYYEQYF.

The V and J genes are TRBV4-1 and TRBJ2-7; tentatively, D is TRBD2 (5 bases). The length of the CDR3 is 15 residues. CDR1 and CDR2 (germline): MGHRA, YSYEKL. Trimming left V 0 bases short and J 3 bases short, with 12 bases between. This chain's CDR3 is CASSQDDRTLYEQYF. The CDR3 nucleotides read TGCGCCAGCAGCCAAGACGATAGGACTCTCTACGAGCAGTACTTC.

The rearrangement joins TRBV28 to TRBJ2-1; tentative D call: TRBD2 (5 bases). Germline assignment: CDR1 MDHEN and CDR2 SYDVKM. V lost 8 bases and J lost 6, with 14 bases in between. This CDR3 has 13 amino acids. CDR3 in amino acids: CASRPSPINEQFF. In nucleotides, the CDR3 is TGTGCCAGCCGTCCTAGCCCGATCAATGAGCAGTTCTTC.

This clone came up once. V gene TRBV7-6 combines with J gene TRBJ2-3; the D gene could be TRBD1 or TRBD2 (6 bases each). In germline, CDR1 is SGHVS, CDR2 FNYEAQ. Trimming left V 1 base short and J 6 bases short, with 20 bases between. CDR3 size: 17 residues. The CDR3 sequence: CASSLDERARGRDTQYF. CDR3 sequence (DNA): TGTGCCAGCAGCTTAGATGAGCGGGCCAGGGGCCGGGATACGCAGTATTTT.

This chain links TRBV7-8 with TRBJ1-5; 7 bases fit TRBD1. V gave up 2 bases and J gave up 4 bases; unmatched junction bases: 5. Germline V CDR1 and CDR2: SGHVS, FQNEAQ. The CDR3 runs 15 residues. Here the CDR3 DNA reads TGTGCCAGCAGCTTATTCGTGACAGGGAATCAGCCCCAGCATTTT. Its translation is CASSLFVTGNQPQHF.

This chain links TRBV29-1 with TRBJ2-7; D gene unclear. Germline V gives CDR1 SQVTM, CDR2 ANQGSEA. The V end was cut by 4 bases, the J end by 4 bases, with 20 bases between. The CDR3 totals 15 residues. CDR3: CSVGLRGPSTYEQYF. The CDR3 nucleotides are TGCAGCGTTGGTCTGCGCGGACCTTCTACATACGAGCAGTACTTC.